The 13 T cell receptor beta chains below all came from one sample that was sequenced in a study of technical replicates of blood from a handful of donors. The assay was immunoSEQ multiplex PCR, and TCRdb's table has in-frame clones only and misses some. There are roughly 80,000 clones in the sample; about 89% occur only once, and roughly 0.38% lies in the top ten. Sequences were obtained from T cells isolated from PBMCs. These TCRs come from a human donor in good health.

This chain uses TRBV28 with TRBJ2-7, with 8 bases that match TRBD2. J was trimmed by 4 bases and V by 7 bases; bases with no gene match: 9. The CDR3 is 14 amino acids. Germline V gene data show CDR1 as MDHEN and CDR2 as SYDVKM. The CDR3 bases are TGTGCCAGCAAGTGGGAGCGGGAGCTTTACGAGCAGTACTTC. Amino acids: CASKWERELYEQYF.

As to this clone: The same CDR3 is also encoded by other DNA sequences in this sample. The chain carries TRBV19 and TRBJ1-1; D is unresolved. The CDR3 contains 12 residues. Trimming stripped 6 bases from V and 1 base from J, with 6 bases between. Germline lookup yields CDR1 LNHDA and CDR2 SQIVND (reference sequence). CDR3 amino acids: CASRRGNTEAFF. As DNA, the CDR3 is TGTGCCAGTAGACGGGGGAACACTGAAGCTTTCTTT.

This rearrangement joins TRBV6-6 to TRBJ1-1, with a possible D match to TRBD1 (5 bases). Trimming removed 6 bases at V and 2 bases at J, with 7 bases between. CDR3 length equals 12 residues. CDR1 and CDR2 (germline): MNHNY, SVGAGI (reference sequence). The CDR3 is CASRQGNTEAFF. The CDR3 bases are TGTGCCAGCAGGCAGGGTAACACTGAAGCTTTCTTT.

The V gene is TRBV6-1, the J gene TRBJ2-5; D not resolved. Germline V gene data show CDR1 as MNHNS and CDR2 as SASEGT. This CDR3 is built from 13 residues. Trimming cost V 3 bases and J 5 bases, with 10 bases left between them. The CDR3 DNA reads TGTGCCAGCAGTGACTACTCTTCCGAGACCCAGTACTTC. Translating gives CASSDYSSETQYF.

This clone has only a few counts. The chain carries TRBV18 and TRBJ1-2; no definite D call. The CDR3 runs to 14 residues. Between the trimmed V and J ends, which lost 3 bases and 3 bases, there was a span of 11 bases. CDR1 is KGHSH, CDR2 LQKENI, per germline. The CDR3 protein is CASSPEGSYYGYTF. The CDR3 DNA is TGTGCCAGCTCACCTGAGGGCAGCTACTATGGCTACACCTTC.

V usage is TRBV5-8 and J usage is TRBJ2-1; D call uncertain. V gave up 3 bases and J gave up 6 bases, with 16 bases separating them. CDR3 length: 15 amino acids. Looked up from germline, CDR1 is SGHTS and CDR2 is YDEGEE. The CDR3 here is CASSWSPAFGNEQFF. The CDR3 nucleotides are TGTGCCAGCAGCTGGAGCCCCGCGTTTGGCAATGAGCAGTTCTTC. The full variable domain, rest sourced from reference TRBV5-8 and TRBJ2-1, is EAGVTQSPTHLIKTRGQQATLRCSPISGHTSVYWYQQALGLGLQFLLWYDEGEERNRGNFPPRFSGRQFPNYSSELNVNALELEDSALYLCASSWSPAFGNEQFFGPGTRLTVL.

This clone has just one count. The V call is TRBV5-1, the J call TRBJ2-3; maybe TRBD2 (6 bases). CDR3 length: 15 amino acids. V lost 7 bases and J 0 bases, leaving 15 bases between the germline ends. The germline V gene has CDR1 SGHRS and CDR2 YFSETQ. The CDR3 DNA sequence: TGCGCCAGCCGCCAGGGACTTTCTAGCACAGATACGCAGTATTTT. Translation: CASRQGLSSTDTQYF.

The rearrangement uses TRBV28 and TRBJ1-3; no firm D call. Trimming removed 5 bases at V and 2 bases at J, with 10 bases between. Germline CDR1 MDHEN, CDR2 SYDVKM. The length of the CDR3 is 14 residues. The DNA for the CDR3 is TGTGCCAGCAGTCTCTCCCCCCCTGGAAACACCATATATTTT. Protein sequence: CASSLSPPGNTIYF.

The J gene is TRBJ1-1, the V gene TRBV19; possible D gene TRBD1, 6 bases. Germline CDR1 reads LNHDA; CDR2 reads SQIVND (reference sequence). V lost 6 bases, J lost 0 bases, and 11 bases lay in between. The CDR3 has 14 amino acids. CDR3 DNA sequence: TGTGCCAGTAGCCTCGACAGGTTGAACACTGAAGCTTTCTTT. Translated, it gives CASSLDRLNTEAFF.

This chain connects TRBV28 to TRBJ1-4; the D is unclear. CDR1 is MDHEN, CDR2 SYDVKM, per germline. The CDR3 runs to 13 residues. Between the trimmed V and J ends, which lost 2 bases and 10 bases, there was a span of 11 bases. CDR3 protein: CASSLSTIGKLFF. The CDR3 region has the DNA TGTGCCAGCAGTTTAAGTACAATTGGAAAACTGTTTTTT.

This sequence joins TRBV11-2 and TRBJ2-7, with 9 bases lining up with TRBD1. The germline gives CDR1 SGHAT, CDR2 FQNNGV. V trimming: 1 base; J trimming: 2 bases; junction bases outside the gene matches: 3. This CDR3 has 15 residues. CDR3 region: CASSLATGGTYEQYF. CDR3 nucleotide sequence: TGTGCCAGCAGCTTAGCGACAGGGGGGACCTACGAGCAGTACTTC.

V gene TRBV7-6 combines with J gene TRBJ2-5; 10 positions match TRBD2. CDR3 size: 17 residues. The trim removed 6 bases at V and 6 bases at J, leaving 16 bases unmatched. Germline CDR1 SGHVS, CDR2 FNYEAQ. The CDR3 coding sequence is TGTGCCAGCAGTCCCCGGGAAGCGGGAGGGCCGGGAAAGACCCAGTACTTC. Protein sequence: CASSPREAGGPGKTQYF.

This clone occurred a few times. The rearrangement joins TRBV19 to TRBJ2-2; the match to TRBD2 covers 9 bases. Germline V gene lookup returns CDR1 LNHDA and CDR2 SQIVND (reference sequence). Trimming removed 4 bases from V and 3 bases from J; junction bases left unmatched: 6. This CDR3 is 16 amino acids long. CDR3 bases: TGTGCCAGTAGTAGAAGACTAGCGGAGGACACCGGGGAGCTGTTTTTT. Amino acid sequence: CASSRRLAEDTGELFF. The full variable domain, completed using reference TRBV19 and TRBJ2-2, is DGGITQSPKYLFRKEGQNVTLSCEQNLNHDAMYWYRQDPGQGLRLIYYSQIVNDFQKGDIAEGYSVSREKKESFPLTVTSAQKNPTAFYLCASSRRLAEDTGELFFGEGSRLTVL.